This T cell receptor (beta chain) was profiled in a study of OX40 agonist ivuxolimab in advanced cancers. Background on the study: Patients received the agonistic anti-OX40 (CD134) antibody ivuxolimab. A partial response was reached by three patients: one with hepatocellular carcinoma and two with cutaneous melanoma. Study-level points and caveats: Fewer expanded clones were found on average in CD4+ than in CD8+ T cells.

Worth noting for this clone: Its antigen is unknown.

Data came from immunoSEQ multiplex PCR; TCRdb stores just in-frame clones and leaves some out. The table shows 35,000 to 55,000 clones, with more than 70% occurring only once. The sequence came from an adult with an advanced solid tumor such as melanoma, head and neck, liver or kidney cancer. The input for sequencing was CD4+ or CD8+ T cells sorted from blood, taken in a trial of the OX40 agonist ivuxolimab.

The CDR3 spells CASSLLLAGSDAGELFF. The CDR3 DNA follows: TGTGCCAGCAGCTTGTTACTAGCGGGATCGGATGCCGGGGAGCTGTTTTTT. This chain links TRBV5-4 with TRBJ2-2; 10 bases agree with TRBD2. Germline assignment: CDR1 SGHNT and CDR2 YYREEE (reference sequence). The CDR3 covers 17 residues. Unmatched junction bases numbered 9, after V lost 1 base and J lost 6 bases. The variable domain in full, with the rest retrieved from reference TRBV5-4 and TRBJ2-2, is ETGVTQSPTHLIKTRGQQVTLRCSSQSGHNTVSWYQQALGQGPQFIFQYYREEENGRGNFPPRFSGLQFPNYSSELNVNALELDDSALYLCASSLLLAGSDAGELFFGEGSRLTVL.